The rows below give T cell receptor beta chains drawn from one sample of a study of blood T cell repertoires in COVID-19. Method: immunoSEQ multiplex PCR; TCRdb's copy keeps in-frame clones and lacks some. This table holds 120,000 or so clones, 55% to 75% found once. The sample taken for sequencing was peripheral blood. The receptors originated from a woman in her 70s with acute or convalescent COVID-19. The CDR3 runs from the conserved cysteine through the conserved F or W. The D gene is left open where the match is weak. Size is omitted from some rows. Given values are once, few, many or a class for expanded clones.

J gene | V gene | D gene | clone size | CDR3 protein | CDR3 DNA
TRBJ2-7 | TRBV3-1/TRBV3-2 | TRBD2 | . | CASSPQRGSGNHF | TGTGCCAGCAGCCCCCAGAGGGGTAGCGGGAACCACTTC
TRBJ2-1 | TRBV7-2 | TRBD2 | . | CASSLRGSGGLYNEQFF | TGTGCCAGCAGCTTAAGGGGTAGCGGGGGGTTATACAATGAGCAGTTCTTC
TRBJ1-1 | TRBV5-4 | TRBD1 | few | CASSPIGDRLNTEAFF | TGTGCCAGCAGCCCCATAGGGGACAGGTTGAACACTGAAGCTTTCTTT
TRBJ1-6 | TRBV19 | . | . | CASSITRIGGNSPLHF | TGTGCCAGTAGTATTACCCGCATCGGGGGGAATTCACCCCTCCACTTT
TRBJ2-7 | TRBV6-6 | . | . | CASSYPLQGTEEQYF | TGTGCCAGCAGTTACCCGCTACAGGGAACAGAGGAGCAGTACTTC
TRBJ1-2 | TRBV5-1 | TRBD1 | few | CASSPQTGSHGYTF | TGCGCCAGCAGCCCCCAGACAGGGAGCCATGGCTACACCTTC
TRBJ1-4 | TRBV5-1 | TRBD1 | few | CASSGGQGREKLFF | TGCGCCAGCAGCGGTGGACAGGGACGAGAAAAACTGTTTTTT
TRBJ1-3 | TRBV7-2 | . | . | CASSYRTTPGNTIYF | TGTGCCAGCAGCTACCGGACAACTCCTGGAAACACCATATATTTT
TRBJ2-4 | TRBV7-6 | . | . | CASSSDSTLAKNIQYF | TGTGCCAGCAGCTCCGACAGTACTCTAGCCAAAAACATTCAGTACTTC
TRBJ2-3 | TRBV5-1 | TRBD1 | . | CASSPGTGADTQYF | TGCGCCAGCAGCCCCGGGACAGGGGCGGATACGCAGTATTTT
TRBJ2-7 | TRBV4-2 | TRBD2 | . | CASSQEQRGTYEQYF | TGTGCCAGCAGCCAAGAGCAGCGGGGAACCTACGAGCAGTACTTC
TRBJ1-1 | TRBV7-2 | . | . | CASSLGPWTSMNTEAFF | TGTGCCAGCAGCCTAGGGCCTTGGACATCTATGAACACTGAAGCTTTCTTT
TRBJ2-5 | TRBV11-2 | TRBD2 | . | CASSLGGGSGSSETQYF | TGTGCCAGCAGCTTAGGGGGGGGTAGCGGGAGTTCAGAGACCCAGTACTTC
TRBJ2-3 | TRBV9 | TRBD2 | . | CASSARGEARNTQYF | TGTGCCAGCAGCGCCCGGGGGGAGGCCCGGAATACGCAGTATTTT
TRBJ1-5 | TRBV28 | . | few | CASSFWRGGGNQPQHF | TGTGCCAGCAGTTTTTGGCGGGGGGGTGGCAATCAGCCCCAGCATTTT
TRBJ1-3 | TRBV6-5 | . | many | CATRGPGNTIYF | TGTGCCACCCGGGGTCCTGGAAACACCATATATTTT
TRBJ2-7 | TRBV6-5 | TRBD1 | . | CASSRSTGGLYEQYF | TGTGCCAGCAGTAGATCGACAGGGGGCCTCTACGAGCAGTACTTC
TRBJ2-6 | TRBV6-5 | . | . | CASSSQGSGANVLTF | TGTGCCAGCAGTTCCCAGGGCTCTGGGGCCAACGTCCTGACTTTC
TRBJ1-5 | TRBV28 | TRBD1 | once | CASSHRQGLQPQHF | TGTGCCAGCAGCCATAGACAGGGATTACAGCCCCAGCATTTT
TRBJ2-1 | TRBV18 | TRBD2 | . | CASSRLAEVHNEQFF | TGTGCCAGCTCAAGACTAGCGGAAGTCCACAATGAGCAGTTCTTC
TRBJ2-7 | TRBV28 | TRBD1 | few | CASRLQGTLDEQYF | TGTGCCAGTCGACTACAGGGGACCCTGGACGAGCAGTACTTC
TRBJ2-7 | TRBV15 | . | . | CATSRDRGREQYF | TGTGCCACCAGCAGAGATCGGGGGAGGGAGCAGTACTTC
TRBJ2-3 | TRBV19 | . | . | CASTGGDTQYF | TGTGCCAGTACAGGAGGAGATACGCAGTATTTT
TRBJ2-2 | TRBV7-3 | . | . | CASSRDRRQAGELFF | TGTGCCAGCAGCCGAGACCGCCGGCAGGCCGGGGAGCTGTTTTTT
TRBJ2-1 | TRBV11-1 | TRBD1 | . | CASSLGTGGNEQFF | TGTGCCAGCAGCTTGGGGACAGGGGGGAATGAGCAGTTCTTC
TRBJ1-2 | TRBV5-1 | TRBD1 | . | CASSGSGTAYGYTF | TGCGCCAGCAGCGGATCCGGGACAGCCTATGGCTACACCTTC
TRBJ2-1 | TRBV24-1 | TRBD1 | once | CATQGDRGYNEQFF | TGTGCCACCCAGGGGGACAGGGGTTACAATGAGCAGTTCTTC
TRBJ1-3 | TRBV7-2 | . | . | CASSFDSAGNTIYF | TGTGCCAGCAGCTTCGACAGCGCTGGAAACACCATATATTTT
TRBJ2-5 | TRBV12-3/TRBV12-4 | TRBD1 | . | CASKNRGRETQYF | TGTGCCAGCAAAAACAGGGGTAGGGAGACCCAGTACTTC